A selection of T cell receptor beta chains follows, all from one sample in a study of blood T cell repertoires in COVID-19. Sequenced by immunoSEQ multiplex PCR; TCRdb stores in-frame clones only, minus some. The table lists around 70,000 clones, around nine tenths of them singletons, with approximately 7% in the top ten. Input material: peripheral blood. Receptor source: a man aged 45-65 years with active COVID-19. CDR3s include the opening cysteine and the closing phenylalanine or tryptophan. Size values are once, few and many counts, or a class for expanded clones, and some rows have none.

clone size: NA; V gene: TRBV3-1/TRBV3-2; J gene: TRBJ2-7; CDR3 protein: CASSQAGQVYEQYF
clone size: once; V gene: TRBV6-2/TRBV6-3; J gene: TRBJ2-1; CDR3 protein: CASSKDRGYNEQFF
clone size: NA; V gene: TRBV18; J gene: TRBJ2-7; CDR3 protein: CASSPHDRANSYEQYF
clone size: NA; V gene: TRBV27; J gene: TRBJ2-1; CDR3 protein: CASGQPRLAYNEQFF
clone size: NA; V gene: TRBV30; J gene: TRBJ2-5; CDR3 protein: CAWSGGQVATQYF
clone size: NA; V gene: TRBV21-1; J gene: TRBJ1-5; CDR3 protein: CASSKGGPTGNLDQPQHF
clone size: NA; V gene: TRBV6-5; J gene: TRBJ1-2; CDR3 protein: CASSYQDSPPTF
clone size: NA; V gene: TRBV6-5; J gene: TRBJ1-2; CDR3 protein: CASSYTGQGAGYTF
clone size: NA; V gene: TRBV23-1; J gene: TRBJ2-2; CDR3 protein: CASSQSGGELFF
clone size: NA; V gene: TRBV28; J gene: TRBJ1-4; CDR3 protein: CASTRPTGIGKLFF
clone size: NA; V gene: TRBV6-5; J gene: TRBJ2-5; CDR3 protein: CASSTQGAAGETQYF
clone size: NA; V gene: TRBV27; J gene: TRBJ1-2; CDR3 protein: CASSTATGGITPYGYTF
clone size: NA; V gene: TRBV10-3; J gene: TRBJ2-7; CDR3 protein: CAISPGTSDNEQYF
clone size: NA; V gene: TRBV18; J gene: TRBJ2-2; CDR3 protein: CASSPPLGQQNTGELFF
clone size: NA; V gene: TRBV12-5; J gene: TRBJ1-2; CDR3 protein: CASGTGGGGRYGYTF
clone size: NA; V gene: TRBV28; J gene: TRBJ2-7; CDR3 protein: CASSLSGTKKEEYF
clone size: NA; V gene: TRBV24-1; J gene: TRBJ1-5; CDR3 protein: CATSGRDRGPGSQPQHF
clone size: NA; V gene: TRBV11-3; J gene: TRBJ2-1; CDR3 protein: CASSLDGGPLNEQFF
clone size: NA; V gene: TRBV12-3/TRBV12-4; J gene: TRBJ1-2; CDR3 protein: CASSLNPATGYTF
clone size: NA; V gene: TRBV27; J gene: TRBJ2-3; CDR3 protein: CASMWTGRGDTQYF
clone size: NA; V gene: TRBV12-3/TRBV12-4; J gene: TRBJ2-5; CDR3 protein: CASTPVGGTQYF
clone size: NA; V gene: TRBV19; J gene: TRBJ1-2; CDR3 protein: CASSIDGTGAVSNGYTF
clone size: NA; V gene: TRBV7-9; J gene: TRBJ2-5; CDR3 protein: CASSLGAETQYF
clone size: NA; V gene: TRBV11-2; J gene: TRBJ2-3; CDR3 protein: CASSFRLAGGRTDTQYF
clone size: once; V gene: TRBV5-1; J gene: TRBJ2-7; CDR3 protein: CASSLAGRENHEQYF
clone size: NA; V gene: TRBV15; J gene: TRBJ1-6; CDR3 protein: CATSRGTGTGTSPLHF
clone size: NA; V gene: TRBV27; J gene: TRBJ1-4; CDR3 protein: CASTDRGPNEKLFF
clone size: NA; V gene: TRBV28; J gene: TRBJ1-4; CDR3 protein: CASRYLRWGENEKLFF
clone size: NA; V gene: TRBV9; J gene: TRBJ2-7; CDR3 protein: CASSPTGTLYEQYF
clone size: once; V gene: TRBV7-2; J gene: TRBJ1-6; CDR3 protein: CASSLLLTRPGSYNSPLHF